The T cell receptor (beta chain) described here comes from a study of blood T cell repertoires in COVID-19. Study members were between roughly 18 and 89 years old and lived in roughly 24 US regions. Categorization into cohorts depended on clinical history that participants reported. Two consecutive negative NP/OP PCR tests, clearance, or resolved symptoms defined Cohort 3 recovery. Only in-frame clones appear in the TCRdb table, and some are missing; sequencing was by immunoSEQ multiplex PCR. The sample yields 370,000 or so clones, 70% to 90% seen once. The germline CDR1 and CDR2 sequences are SGHRS and YFSETQ. This CDR3 has 16 amino acids. Unmatched junction bases numbered 7, after V lost 0 bases and J lost 5 bases.

This rearrangement joins TRBV5-1 to TRBJ2-1; 8 positions match TRBD2. The sequence was collected from a young man who had recovered from COVID-19. Specimen: PBMCs or T cells enriched from blood (not recorded which). This CDR3 is CASSLGWRGEDNEQFF. CDR3 DNA: TGCGCCAGCAGCTTGGGGTGGCGGGGGGAGGACAATGAGCAGTTCTTC.